The next 22 T cell receptor beta chains were all read from a single sample in a study of identical twins. Each CDR3 protein gets one entry after TCRdb re-called the 5' RACE reads with MiXCR. The sample carries around 690,000 distinct CDR3 sequences, about 20% recorded once. These data were also filed under a second study, of T cells expressing NK-cell markers.

The sample comprised PBMCs. These receptors originate from a woman aged 18 to 35 in good health.

This clonotype came up a few times. The chain couples TRBV15 to TRBJ2-1, with no clear D. Trimming stripped 9 bases from V and 5 bases from J, with 11 bases between. Germline assignment: CDR1 LNHNV and CDR2 YYDKDF (reference sequence). The CDR3 consists of 12 residues. The DNA of the CDR3 is TGTGCCACAGTAGGATCCCACAATGAGCAGTTCTTC. Its translation: CATVGSHNEQFF.

The chain has TRBV20-1 and TRBJ2-3; 9 nucleotides agree with TRBD2. The germline CDR1 and CDR2 sequences are DFQATT and SNEGSKA (reference sequence). The J segment lost 4 bases and the V segment lost 6 bases, leaving 11 bases of the junction unmatched. The CDR3 extends over 15 amino acids. The CDR3 spells CSAFQGGRAPDTQYF. The DNA for the CDR3 is TGCAGTGCCTTCCAGGGCGGGAGGGCCCCAGATACGCAGTATTTT.

There are many counts of this clonotype. This rearrangement joins TRBV7-9 to TRBJ1-1, with no clear D. The germline CDR1 and CDR2 sequences are SEHNR and FQNEAQ (reference sequence). The ends were cut back, 6 bases at V and 5 bases at J, with 10 bases in the middle. This CDR3 is built from 12 residues. The CDR3 loop reads CASSLVSTEAFF. The CDR3, as DNA: TGTGCCAGCAGTTTGGTCTCGACTGAAGCTTTCTTT.

Ten or more counts support this clonotype. The V and J genes are TRBV20-1 and TRBJ2-1; 12 nucleotides match TRBD2. V lost 6 bases to trimming and J lost 0 bases; unmatched junction nucleotides: 3. Germline CDR1 is DFQATT and CDR2 is SNEGSKA (reference sequence). This CDR3 has 15 amino acids. CDR3 coding DNA: TGCAGTGCACTAGCGGGAGGAAGCTCCTACAATGAGCAGTTCTTC. Protein product: CSALAGGSSYNEQFF.

This clonotype turned up a few times. This chain uses TRBV4-3 with TRBJ2-1; D gene uncertain. Germline-derived CDR1 and CDR2 are LGHNA and YSLEER. The CDR3 has 13 amino acids. The germline V and J ends were trimmed by 3 bases and 9 bases, with 12 bases remaining between them. The CDR3, as DNA: TGCGCCAGCAGCCAGAGGTTAGGCAGTGAGCAGTTCTTC. Protein product: CASSQRLGSEQFF.

Only a few counts were recorded for this clonotype. CDR3 nucleotides: TGTGCCAGCTCACCCAGACAGAAAGAGACCCAGTACTTC. Residues: CASSPRQKETQYF. The chain joins TRBV18 to TRBJ2-5; a weak D match, TRBD1 (5 bases). This CDR3 has 13 amino acids. Trimming stripped 3 bases from V and 3 bases from J, with 8 bases between. CDR1 KGHSH and CDR2 LQKENI come from the germline V gene.

This chain joins TRBV5-1 and TRBJ2-2; D call uncertain. Trimming took off 0 bases at V and 3 bases at J, with 15 bases between the two ends. The CDR3 has 17 amino acids. Germline CDR1 SGHRS, CDR2 YFSETQ. The CDR3 loop is CASSLALGAYDTGELFF. The CDR3 DNA reads as TGCGCCAGCAGCTTGGCCTTGGGCGCCTACGACACCGGGGAGCTGTTTTTT.

This clonotype showed up just a few times. J is TRBJ1-1 and V is TRBV5-1; no definite D call. Trimming cost V 5 bases and J 7 bases, with 18 bases left between them. The CDR3 runs 14 residues. Germline V lookup: CDR1 SGHRS, CDR2 YFSETQ. The CDR3 protein is CASSLRLNEVEAFF. The CDR3 bases are TGCGCCAGCAGTCTTAGGCTGAACGAGGTTGAAGCTTTCTTT.

This clonotype appeared a few times. DNA of the CDR3: TGCAGCGTTGTGATACAGGGCAGGGCCTACGAGCAGTACTTC. Translating it yields CSVVIQGRAYEQYF. The chain joins TRBV29-1 to TRBJ2-7; weak D call: TRBD1 (6 bases). Germline V gene sequence: CDR1 SQVTM, CDR2 ANQGSEA. The CDR3 is 14 amino acids. V was pared by 4 bases and J by 2 bases, with 15 bases between.

This chain joins TRBV12-3 or TRBV12-4 and TRBJ2-7; 9 positions match TRBD1. V lost 7 bases to trimming and J lost 6 bases; unmatched junction nucleotides: 10. CDR3 size: 14 residues. CDR3 region: CASTRTGDLLEQYF. The CDR3 nucleotides read TGTGCCAGCACCCGGACAGGGGACCTACTCGAGCAGTACTTC.

The chain employs TRBV20-1 and TRBJ2-1; D is ambiguous. V lost 6 bases and J 8 bases, leaving 14 bases between the germline ends. The CDR3 consists of 12 residues. Germline V CDR1 and CDR2: DFQATT, SNEGSKA (reference sequence). CDR3 bases: TGCAGTGCCAGCTCAGTTACCCATGAGCAGTTCTTC. Amino acids: CSASSVTHEQFF.

In DNA form, the CDR3 reads TGTGCCAGCAGTGATAAAGCCTGGGAGGCGGATGAGCAGTTCTTC. Its protein is CASSDKAWEADEQFF. This rearrangement joins TRBV25-1 to TRBJ2-1, with a possible D match to TRBD2 (6 bases). From germline, CDR1 is MGHDK and CDR2 SYGVNS. The germline V and J ends were trimmed by 3 bases and 8 bases, with 17 bases remaining between them. This CDR3 spans 15 amino acids.

The sample holds a few counts of this clonotype. The chain combines TRBV12-3 or TRBV12-4 with TRBJ1-5; 8 nucleotides line up with TRBD1. J was trimmed by 9 bases and V by 6 bases; bases with no gene match: 7. This CDR3 spans 13 amino acids. This CDR3 is CASRDRAAGPQHF. CDR3 DNA sequence: TGTGCCAGCAGGGACAGGGCCGCCGGGCCCCAGCATTTT.

V and J are TRBV4-3 and TRBJ2-1, with TRBD2 matching 7 bases. This CDR3 contains 15 residues. The J segment lost 5 bases and the V segment lost 4 bases, leaving 8 bases of the junction unmatched. The germline V gene has CDR1 LGHNA and CDR2 YSLEER. The CDR3 bases are TGCGCCAGCAGCCCTGACGGGACTACAAACAATGAGCAGTTCTTC. Protein sequence: CASSPDGTTNNEQFF.

This clonotype was seen a handful of times. The rearrangement joins TRBV12-3 or TRBV12-4 to TRBJ1-1; 9 nucleotides agree with TRBD1. The CDR3 totals 15 residues. The junction had 13 bases not matched to a gene; V was cut back by 4 bases and J by 10 bases. The CDR3 DNA reads as TGTGCCAGCAGTTACGTTCCGGGACAGGGTGCCCCAGCTTTCTTT. Translated: CASSYVPGQGAPAFF.

The V and J genes are TRBV27 and TRBJ2-7; 10 bases map to TRBD2. Germline CDR1 MNHEY, CDR2 SMNVEV (reference sequence). CDR3 length: 15 amino acids. Losses at the gene ends were 5 bases for V and 4 bases for J; bases not matched to a gene: 8. CDR3 in amino acids: CASSRASGRQYEQYF. CDR3 in DNA: TGTGCCAGCAGTCGGGCTAGCGGGAGACAATACGAGCAGTACTTC.

This clonotype was counted a few times. The chain combines TRBV11-2 with TRBJ2-7, with D possibly matching TRBD1 (6 bases). Germline lookup yields CDR1 SGHAT and CDR2 FQNNGV. The V end lost 2 bases, the J end lost 4 bases, and 15 bases lay between the germline ends. The CDR3 sequence is 15 residues long. The CDR3 nucleotides read TGTGCCAGCAGCTTATGGGGTGGACAGAAGTACGAGCAGTACTTC. This codes for CASSLWGGQKYEQYF.

Of note for this clonotype: A junction boundary mismatches the germline segment, possibly from a read error. The chain is built from TRBV7-7 and TRBJ1-5; D is ambiguous. Germline V gives CDR1 SSHAT, CDR2 FNYEAQ (reference sequence). The length of the CDR3 is 17 residues. CDR3 sequence (DNA): TGTGCTAGCAGCACCAGGACTCCGCCGGATAGCAATCAGCCCCAGCATTTT. Amino acid sequence: CASSTRTPPDSNQPQHF.

The V gene is TRBV5-1, the J gene TRBJ1-1, with D uncertain. This CDR3 spans 13 amino acids. The V end lost 6 bases, the J end lost 5 bases, and 14 bases lay between the germline ends. Germline V gives CDR1 SGHRS, CDR2 YFSETQ. CDR3 amino acids: CASKTGKGTEAFF. The CDR3 DNA sequence: TGCGCCAGCAAGACTGGGAAGGGAACTGAAGCTTTCTTT.

This clonotype was detected only a few times. The chain combines TRBV5-1 with TRBJ2-3, with 8 bases that match TRBD2. Trimming cost V 2 bases and J 2 bases; bases outside gene matches: 7. Germline CDR1 and CDR2: SGHRS and YFSETQ. The CDR3 is made up of 16 amino acids. The CDR3 bases are TGCGCCAGCAGCTTCAAGTCTAGCGGGCTCACAGATACGCAGTATTTT. Translated: CASSFKSSGLTDTQYF.

This clonotype has a handful of counts. The gene calls are TRBV5-1 and TRBJ2-3; TRBD2 matches 8 bases. The J segment lost 1 base and the V segment lost 5 bases, leaving 6 bases of the junction unmatched. There are 15 residues in the CDR3. The germline V gene encodes CDR1 SGHRS and CDR2 YFSETQ. The CDR3 loop reads CASRPGLARTDTQYF. Written as DNA, the CDR3 is TGCGCCAGCAGACCCGGACTAGCCCGCACAGATACGCAGTATTTT.

This chain links TRBV10-3 with TRBJ1-2, with D unclear. CDR1 is ENHRY, CDR2 SYGVKD, per germline. The CDR3 length is 13 residues. Deletions cut 2 bases from V and 5 bases from J, with 9 bases between. The CDR3 here is CAISEVGVYGYTF. The CDR3 DNA reads as TGTGCCATCAGTGAGGTCGGGGTATATGGCTACACCTTC.